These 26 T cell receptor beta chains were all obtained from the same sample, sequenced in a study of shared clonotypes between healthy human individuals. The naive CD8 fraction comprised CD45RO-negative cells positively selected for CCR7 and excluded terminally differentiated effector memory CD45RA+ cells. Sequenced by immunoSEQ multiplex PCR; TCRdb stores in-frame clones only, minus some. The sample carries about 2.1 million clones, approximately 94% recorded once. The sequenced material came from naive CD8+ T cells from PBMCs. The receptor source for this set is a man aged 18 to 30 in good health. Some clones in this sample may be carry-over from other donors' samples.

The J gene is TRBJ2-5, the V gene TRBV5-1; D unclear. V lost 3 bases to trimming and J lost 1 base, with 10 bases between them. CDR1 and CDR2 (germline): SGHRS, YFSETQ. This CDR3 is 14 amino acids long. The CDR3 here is CASSSSPSQETQYF. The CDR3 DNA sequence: TGCGCCAGCAGCTCGTCCCCGTCCCAAGAGACCCAGTACTTC. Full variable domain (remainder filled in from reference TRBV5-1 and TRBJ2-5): KAGVTQTPRYLIKTRGQQVTLSCSPISGHRSVSWYQQTPGQGLQFLFEYFSETQRNKGNFPGRFSGRQFSNSRSEMNVSTLELGDSALYLCASSSSPSQETQYFGPGTRLLVL.

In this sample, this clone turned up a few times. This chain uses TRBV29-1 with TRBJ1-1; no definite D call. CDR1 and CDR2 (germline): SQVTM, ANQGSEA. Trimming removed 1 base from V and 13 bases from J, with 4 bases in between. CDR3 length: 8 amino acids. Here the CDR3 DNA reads TGCAGCGTTGAAGCGGGTTTCTTT. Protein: CSVEAGFF.

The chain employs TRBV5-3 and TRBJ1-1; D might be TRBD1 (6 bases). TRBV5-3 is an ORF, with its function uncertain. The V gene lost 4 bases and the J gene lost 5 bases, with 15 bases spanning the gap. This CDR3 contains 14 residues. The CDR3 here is CARSLRGDWTEAFF. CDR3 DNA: TGTGCCAGAAGCCTGAGGGGGGATTGGACTGAAGCTTTCTTT.

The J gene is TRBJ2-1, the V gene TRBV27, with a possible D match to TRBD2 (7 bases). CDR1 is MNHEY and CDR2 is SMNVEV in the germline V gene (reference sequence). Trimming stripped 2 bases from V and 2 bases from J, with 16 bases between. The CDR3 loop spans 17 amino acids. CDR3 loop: CASSLPGTGGPYNEQFF. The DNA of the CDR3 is TGTGCCAGCAGTTTACCCGGGACGGGGGGCCCCTACAATGAGCAGTTCTTC.

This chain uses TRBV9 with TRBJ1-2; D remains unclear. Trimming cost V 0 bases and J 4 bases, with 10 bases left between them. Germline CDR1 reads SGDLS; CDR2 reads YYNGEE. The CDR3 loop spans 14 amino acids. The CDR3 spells CASSVVGNSYGYTF. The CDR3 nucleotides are TGTGCCAGCAGCGTAGTGGGCAACTCCTATGGCTACACCTTC.

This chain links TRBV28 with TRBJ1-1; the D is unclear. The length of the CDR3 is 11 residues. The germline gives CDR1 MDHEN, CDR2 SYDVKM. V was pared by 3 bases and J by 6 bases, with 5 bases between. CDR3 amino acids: CASSFLAEAFF. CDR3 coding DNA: TGTGCCAGCAGTTTTTTGGCTGAAGCTTTCTTT.

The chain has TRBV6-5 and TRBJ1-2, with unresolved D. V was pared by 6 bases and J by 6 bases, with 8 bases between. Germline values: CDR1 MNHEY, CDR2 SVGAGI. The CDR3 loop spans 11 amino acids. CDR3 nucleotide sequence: TGTGCCAGCAGCCAAAACCATGGCTACACCTTC. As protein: CASSQNHGYTF.

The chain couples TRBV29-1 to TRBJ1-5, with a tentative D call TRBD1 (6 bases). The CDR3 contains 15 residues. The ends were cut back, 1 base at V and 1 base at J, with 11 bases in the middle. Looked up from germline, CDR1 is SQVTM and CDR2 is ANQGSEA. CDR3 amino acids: CSVEVGRGSNQPQHF. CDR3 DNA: TGCAGCGTTGAAGTTGGAAGGGGGAGCAATCAGCCCCAGCATTTT.

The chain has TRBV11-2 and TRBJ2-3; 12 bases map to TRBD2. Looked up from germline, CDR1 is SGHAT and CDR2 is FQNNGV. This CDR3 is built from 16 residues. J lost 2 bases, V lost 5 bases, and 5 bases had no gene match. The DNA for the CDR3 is TGTGCCAGCAGCCTCACTAGCGGGAGGCCCACAGATACGCAGTATTTT. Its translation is CASSLTSGRPTDTQYF.

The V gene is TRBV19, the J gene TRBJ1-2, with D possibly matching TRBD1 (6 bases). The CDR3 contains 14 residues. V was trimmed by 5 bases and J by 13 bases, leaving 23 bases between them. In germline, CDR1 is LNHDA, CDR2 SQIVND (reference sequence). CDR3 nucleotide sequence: TGTGCCAGTAGTTCAGGGGTGGCTGAACGGCGGGGCACCTTC. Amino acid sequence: CASSSGVAERRGTF.

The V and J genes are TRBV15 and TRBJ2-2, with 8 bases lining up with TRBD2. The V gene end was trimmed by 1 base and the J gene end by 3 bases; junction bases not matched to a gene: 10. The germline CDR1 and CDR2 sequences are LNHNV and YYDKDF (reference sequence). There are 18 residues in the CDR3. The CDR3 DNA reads TGTGCCACCAGCAGAGGTCGGGAGCGGGAGACCCACACCGGGGAGCTGTTTTTT. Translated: CATSRGRERETHTGELFF.

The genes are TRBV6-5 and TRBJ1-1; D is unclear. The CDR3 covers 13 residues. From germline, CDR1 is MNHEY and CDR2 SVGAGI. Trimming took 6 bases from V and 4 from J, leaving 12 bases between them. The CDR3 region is CASSPARGTEAFF. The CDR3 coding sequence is TGTGCCAGCAGCCCCGCCCGGGGCACTGAAGCTTTCTTT.

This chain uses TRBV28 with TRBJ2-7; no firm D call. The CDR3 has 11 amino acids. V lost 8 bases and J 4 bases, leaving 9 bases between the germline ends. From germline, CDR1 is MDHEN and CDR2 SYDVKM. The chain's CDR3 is CASQTEYEQYF. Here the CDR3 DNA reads TGTGCCAGCCAGACTGAGTACGAGCAGTACTTC.

CDR3 residues: CASSSYGNYGYTF. The CDR3 DNA reads as TGTGCCAGCAGCTCCTATGGTAACTATGGCTACACCTTC. The rearrangement joins TRBV5-6 to TRBJ1-2; D gene uncertain. The CDR3 contains 13 residues. Germline-derived CDR1 and CDR2 are SGHDT and YYEEEE. Trimming shortened V by 3 bases and J by 1 base, and 7 bases separated the two germline ends. The complete variable domain, with remaining parts taken from reference TRBV5-6 and TRBJ1-2, reads DAGVTQSPTHLIKTRGQQVTLRCSPKSGHDTVSWYQQALGQGPQFIFQYYEEEERQRGNFPDRFSGHQFPNYSSELNVNALLLGDSALYLCASSSYGNYGYTFGSGTRLTVV.

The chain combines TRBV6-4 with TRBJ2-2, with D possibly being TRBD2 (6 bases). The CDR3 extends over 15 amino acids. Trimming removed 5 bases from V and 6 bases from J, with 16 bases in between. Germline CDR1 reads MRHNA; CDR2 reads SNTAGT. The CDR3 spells CASSRLGWAPGELFF. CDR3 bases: TGTGCCAGCAGTCGACTAGGATGGGCGCCCGGGGAGCTGTTTTTT.

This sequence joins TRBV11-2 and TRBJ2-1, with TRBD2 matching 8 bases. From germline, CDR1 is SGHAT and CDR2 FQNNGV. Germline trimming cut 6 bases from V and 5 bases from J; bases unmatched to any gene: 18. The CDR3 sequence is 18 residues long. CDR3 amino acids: CASRPPVREGGPDNEQFF. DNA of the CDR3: TGTGCCAGCAGACCCCCGGTACGGGAGGGCGGTCCGGACAATGAGCAGTTCTTC.

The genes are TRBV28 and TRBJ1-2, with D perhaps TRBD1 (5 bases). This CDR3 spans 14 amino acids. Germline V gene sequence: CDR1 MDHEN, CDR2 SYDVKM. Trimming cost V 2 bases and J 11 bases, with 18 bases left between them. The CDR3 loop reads CASSLRDRPEGYTF. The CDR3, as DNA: TGTGCCAGCAGTTTAAGGGACCGCCCGGAGGGGTACACCTTC.

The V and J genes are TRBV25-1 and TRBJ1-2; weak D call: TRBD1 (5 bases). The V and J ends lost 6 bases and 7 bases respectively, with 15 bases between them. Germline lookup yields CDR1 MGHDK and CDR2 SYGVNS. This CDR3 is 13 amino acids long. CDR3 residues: CASSLGRGIGYTF. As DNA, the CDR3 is TGTGCCAGCAGCCTGGGGAGGGGTATTGGCTACACCTTC.

The CDR3 loop reads CASSWGTRGYEQFF. In DNA form, the CDR3 reads TGTGCCAGCAGCTGGGGGACTAGGGGCTATGAGCAGTTCTTC. J is TRBJ2-1 and V is TRBV11-2; 8 nucleotides align to TRBD2. CDR3 length equals 14 residues. V was clipped by 4 bases and J by 8 bases; unmatched bases: 7. Germline CDR1 and CDR2: SGHAT and FQNNGV.

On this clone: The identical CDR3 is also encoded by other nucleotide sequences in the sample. CDR3 coding DNA: TGTGCCAGCAGCCTTACCTACGAGCAGTACTTC. Protein sequence: CASSLTYEQYF. The J gene is TRBJ2-7, the V gene TRBV5-5; D is uncertain. There are 11 residues in the CDR3. The germline V gene encodes CDR1 SGHKS and CDR2 YYEKEE (reference sequence). V lost 4 bases and J 2 bases, leaving 4 bases between the germline ends.

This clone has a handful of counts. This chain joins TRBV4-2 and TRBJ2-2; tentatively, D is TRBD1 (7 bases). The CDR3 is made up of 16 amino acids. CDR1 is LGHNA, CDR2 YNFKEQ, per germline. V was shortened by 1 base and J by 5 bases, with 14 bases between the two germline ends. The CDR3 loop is CASSQARGDFTGELFF. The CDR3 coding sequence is TGTGCCAGCAGCCAAGCCAGGGGGGACTTTACCGGGGAGCTGTTTTTT.

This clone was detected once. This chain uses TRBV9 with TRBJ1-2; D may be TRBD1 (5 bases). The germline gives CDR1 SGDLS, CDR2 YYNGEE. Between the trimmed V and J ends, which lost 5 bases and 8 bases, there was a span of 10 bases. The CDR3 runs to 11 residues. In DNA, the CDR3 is TGTGCCAGCAGGGCAGGGTCCGGCTACACCTTC. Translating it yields CASRAGSGYTF.

CDR3 coding DNA: TGTGCCAGCAGCCGGGACATTTCTCAGCCCCAGCATTTT. This codes for CASSRDISQPQHF. V usage is TRBV14 and J usage is TRBJ1-5, with D possibly matching TRBD1 (6 bases). The CDR3 consists of 13 residues. CDR1 and CDR2 (germline): SGHDN, FVKESK. Trimming left V 4 bases short and J 6 bases short, with 10 bases between.

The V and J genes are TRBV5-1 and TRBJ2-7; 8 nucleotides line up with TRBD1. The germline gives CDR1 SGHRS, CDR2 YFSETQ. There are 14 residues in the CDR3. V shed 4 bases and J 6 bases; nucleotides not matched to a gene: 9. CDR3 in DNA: TGCGCCAGCAGCGTGTCCGGACAGGGTTTCGAGCAGTACTTC. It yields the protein CASSVSGQGFEQYF.

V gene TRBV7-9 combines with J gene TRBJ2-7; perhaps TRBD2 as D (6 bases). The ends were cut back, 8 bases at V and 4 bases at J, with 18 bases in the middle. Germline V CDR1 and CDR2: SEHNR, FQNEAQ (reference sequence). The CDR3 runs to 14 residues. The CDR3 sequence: CASGPRDLRYEQYF. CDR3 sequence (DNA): TGTGCCAGCGGACCCCGGGACTTAAGATACGAGCAGTACTTC.

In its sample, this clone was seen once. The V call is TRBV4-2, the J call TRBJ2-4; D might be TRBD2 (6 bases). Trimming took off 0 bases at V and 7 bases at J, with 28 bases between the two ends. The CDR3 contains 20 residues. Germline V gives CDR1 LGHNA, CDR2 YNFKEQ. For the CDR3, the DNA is TGTGCCAGCAGCCAAGACCCAATTAGCCGGGACGCAGGGAGGAAGAACATTCAGTACTTC. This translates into CASSQDPISRDAGRKNIQYF.